This TCR beta chain stems from a study of blood T cell repertoires in COVID-19. The overall study: COVID-19 samples, acute and convalescent, were from the United States, Italy and Spain. The analysed material was cDNA or gDNA that came from T cells, B-cell-depleted T cells, or PBMCs.

Participant reports of clinical history set cohort assignment. The recovered donors of Cohort 3 showed two negative PCRs, clearance, or symptom resolution. Generated by immunoSEQ multiplex PCR, the TCRdb table keeps only in-frame clones and is missing some. Of more than 350,000 clones listed, approximately 90% were seen once; the top ten hold about 9.4%. V was clipped by 6 bases and J by 0 bases, with 11 bases between them. Germline V gene lookup returns CDR1 MNHEY and CDR2 SVGAGI. The CDR3 has 14 amino acids. V is TRBV6-5 and J is TRBJ1-1; D unclear. The TCR originated in a woman between 45 and 60 years old who had recovered from COVID-19. The sequenced sample was PBMCs or T cells enriched from blood (not recorded which). CDR3 nucleotide sequence: TGTGCCAGCAGACGAGACTCAATGAACACTGAAGCTTTCTTT. Protein product: CASRRDSMNTEAFF.